Sequencing of this T cell receptor (beta chain) was carried out in a study of CD8 T cells in ankylosing spondylitis. This clonotype has at least ten counts. Antigen specificity is unknown. Study-level results: Earlier literature documents some of the motif variants in reactive arthritis synovial fluid and blood. Matched synovial fluid from ankylosing spondylitis patients was reported to be enriched for disease-linked clones. Disease-associated clonotypes exhibited CD8+ identity and were relatively infrequent in peripheral blood. The study identified a TCR beta motif of several highly homologous variants that appeared characteristic of ankylosing spondylitis blood.

As the method for making TCR beta libraries, quantitative 5'-RACE with molecular barcodes was used. MiXCR, run by TCRdb on the 5' RACE reads, gives a single entry per CDR3 protein. This sample has some 240,000 distinct CDR3 sequences, with around 6.6% found just once. With 4 bases removed from V and 2 bases from J, the gap between germline ends came to 16 bases. The CDR3 length is 16 residues. Germline CDR1 SGHRS, CDR2 YFSETQ. The chain carries TRBV5-1 and TRBJ2-1; D possibly matches TRBD1 or TRBD2 (5 bases each). Sequencing was performed on blood, either unsorted or a sorted T cell fraction (not recorded which). This TCR derives from a male donor with ankylosing spondylitis. For the CDR3, the DNA is TGCGCCAGCAGCCTGGGGCTGAGAGGGGCCTACAATGAGCAGTTCTTC. It specifies CASSLGLRGAYNEQFF.